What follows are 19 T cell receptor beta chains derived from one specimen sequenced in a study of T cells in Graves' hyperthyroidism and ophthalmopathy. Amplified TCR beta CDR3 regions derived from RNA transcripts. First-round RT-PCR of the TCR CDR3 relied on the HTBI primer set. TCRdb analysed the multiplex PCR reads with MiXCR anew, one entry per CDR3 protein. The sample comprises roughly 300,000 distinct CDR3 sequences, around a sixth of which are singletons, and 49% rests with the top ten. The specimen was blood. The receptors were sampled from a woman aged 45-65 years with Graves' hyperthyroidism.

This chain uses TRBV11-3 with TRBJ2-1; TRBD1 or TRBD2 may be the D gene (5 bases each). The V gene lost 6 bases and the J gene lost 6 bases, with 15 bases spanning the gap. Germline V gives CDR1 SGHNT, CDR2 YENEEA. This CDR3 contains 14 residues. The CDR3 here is CASSFRGPGNEQFF. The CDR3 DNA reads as TGTGCCAGCAGTTTTCGGGGCCCCGGCAATGAGCAGTTCTTC.

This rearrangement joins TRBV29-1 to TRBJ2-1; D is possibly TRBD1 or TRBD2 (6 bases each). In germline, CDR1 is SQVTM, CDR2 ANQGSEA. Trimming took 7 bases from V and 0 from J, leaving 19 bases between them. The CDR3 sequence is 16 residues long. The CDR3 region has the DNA TGCAGCGCCGGGGGCGGGTTCCACCACTCCTACAATGAGCAGTTCTTC. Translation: CSAGGGFHHSYNEQFF.

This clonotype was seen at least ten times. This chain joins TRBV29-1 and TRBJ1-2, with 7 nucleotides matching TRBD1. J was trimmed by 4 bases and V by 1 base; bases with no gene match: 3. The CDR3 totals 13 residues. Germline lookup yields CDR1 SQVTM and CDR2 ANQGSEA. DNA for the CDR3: TGCAGCGTTGAAGGGGACAGTTTCTATGGCTACACCTTC. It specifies CSVEGDSFYGYTF.

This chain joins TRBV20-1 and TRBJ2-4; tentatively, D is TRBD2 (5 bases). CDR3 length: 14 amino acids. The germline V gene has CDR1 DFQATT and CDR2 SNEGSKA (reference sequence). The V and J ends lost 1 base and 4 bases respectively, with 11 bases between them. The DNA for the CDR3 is TGCAGTGCTAGAGTTGAGGGTCCGAAAAACATTCAGTACTTC. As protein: CSARVEGPKNIQYF.

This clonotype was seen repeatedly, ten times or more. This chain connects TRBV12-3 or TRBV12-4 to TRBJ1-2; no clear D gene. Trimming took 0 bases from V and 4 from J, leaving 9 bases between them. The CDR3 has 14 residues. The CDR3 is CASSLARYSYGYTF. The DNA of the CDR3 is TGTGCCAGCAGTTTAGCGCGATACAGCTATGGCTACACCTTC.

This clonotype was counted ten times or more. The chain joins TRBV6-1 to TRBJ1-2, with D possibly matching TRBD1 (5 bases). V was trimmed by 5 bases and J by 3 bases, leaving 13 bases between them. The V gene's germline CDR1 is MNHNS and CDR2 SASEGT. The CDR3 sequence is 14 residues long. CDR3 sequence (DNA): TGTGCCAGCAGTTATCTGGACAATGACTATGGCTACACCTTC. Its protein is CASSYLDNDYGYTF.

CDR3 region: CSAGDRENPYEQYV. CDR3 nucleotide sequence: TGCAGTGCTGGGGACAGGGAAAACCCCTACGAGCAGTACGTC. V is TRBV20-1 and J is TRBJ2-7, with 9 nucleotides matching TRBD1. J was trimmed by 2 bases and V by 5 bases; bases with no gene match: 7. This CDR3 spans 14 amino acids. Germline V gene sequence: CDR1 DFQATT, CDR2 SNEGSKA (reference sequence).

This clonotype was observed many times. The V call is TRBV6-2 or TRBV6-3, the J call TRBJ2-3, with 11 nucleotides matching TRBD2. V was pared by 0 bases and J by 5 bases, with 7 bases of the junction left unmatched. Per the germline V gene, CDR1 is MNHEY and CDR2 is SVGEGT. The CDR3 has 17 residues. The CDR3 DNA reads TGTGCCAGCAGTTACTCGATAGCGGGAGGGCCTAAAGATACGCAGTATTTT. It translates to CASSYSIAGGPKDTQYF.

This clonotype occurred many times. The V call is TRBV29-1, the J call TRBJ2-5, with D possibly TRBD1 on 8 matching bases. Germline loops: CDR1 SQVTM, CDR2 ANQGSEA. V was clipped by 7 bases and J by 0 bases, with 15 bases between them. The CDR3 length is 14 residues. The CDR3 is CSAPQGGYQETQYF. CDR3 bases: TGCAGCGCCCCACAGGGGGGGTACCAAGAGACCCAGTACTTC.

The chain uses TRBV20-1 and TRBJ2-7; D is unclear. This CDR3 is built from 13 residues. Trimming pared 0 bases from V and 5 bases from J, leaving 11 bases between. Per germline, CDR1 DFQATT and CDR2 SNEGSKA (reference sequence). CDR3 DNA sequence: TGCAGTGCTAGAGAGGGTCGGGTAGACGAGCAGTACTTC. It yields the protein CSAREGRVDEQYF.

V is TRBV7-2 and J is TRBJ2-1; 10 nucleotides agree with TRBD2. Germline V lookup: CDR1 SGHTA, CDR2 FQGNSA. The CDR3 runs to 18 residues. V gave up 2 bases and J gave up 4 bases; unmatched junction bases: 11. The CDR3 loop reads CASSLLLASGSRYNEQFF. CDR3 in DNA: TGTGCCAGCAGCTTATTGTTGGCTAGCGGGAGTCGGTACAATGAGCAGTTCTTC.

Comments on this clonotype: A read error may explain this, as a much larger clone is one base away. The CDR3 loop reads CSATRASSTEASF. The CDR3 DNA reads TGCAGTGCTACCAGGGCCTCGAGCACTGAAGCTTCCTTT. The gene calls are TRBV20-1 and TRBJ1-1, with D perhaps TRBD1 (5 bases). The V gene's germline CDR1 is DFQATT and CDR2 SNEGSKA (reference sequence). The CDR3 contains 13 residues.

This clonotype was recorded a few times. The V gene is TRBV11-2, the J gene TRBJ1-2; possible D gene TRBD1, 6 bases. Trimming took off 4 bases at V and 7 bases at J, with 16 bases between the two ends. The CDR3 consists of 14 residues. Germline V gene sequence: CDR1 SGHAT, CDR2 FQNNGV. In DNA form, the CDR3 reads TGTGCCAGCAGCTCACAACTCAAGGGGGGTGGCTACACCTTC. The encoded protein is CASSSQLKGGGYTF.

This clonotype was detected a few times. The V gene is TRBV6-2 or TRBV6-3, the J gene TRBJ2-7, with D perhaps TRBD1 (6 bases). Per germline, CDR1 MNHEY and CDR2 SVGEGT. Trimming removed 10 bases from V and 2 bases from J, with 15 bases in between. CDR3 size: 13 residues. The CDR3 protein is CATRDKSAYEQYV. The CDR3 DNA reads TGTGCCACCCGGGACAAGAGCGCCTACGAGCAGTACGTC.

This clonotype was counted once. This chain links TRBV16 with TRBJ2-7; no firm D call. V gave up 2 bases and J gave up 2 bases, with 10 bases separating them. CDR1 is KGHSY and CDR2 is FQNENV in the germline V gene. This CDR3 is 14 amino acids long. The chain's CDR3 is CASSQTSQTYEQYF. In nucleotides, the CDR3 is TGTGCCAGCAGCCAAACGAGTCAAACCTACGAGCAGTACTTC. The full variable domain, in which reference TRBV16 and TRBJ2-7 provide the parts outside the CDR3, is GEEVAQTPKHLVRGEGQKAKLYCAPIKGHSYVFWYQQVLKNEFKFLISFQNENVFDETGMPKERFSAKCLPNSPCSLEIQATKLEDSAVYFCASSQTSQTYEQYFGPGTRLTVT.

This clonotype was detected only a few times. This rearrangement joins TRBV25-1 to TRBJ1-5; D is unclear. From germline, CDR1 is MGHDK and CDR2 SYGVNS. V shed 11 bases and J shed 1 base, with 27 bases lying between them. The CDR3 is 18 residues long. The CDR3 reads CAPLSTDPSFESNQPQHF. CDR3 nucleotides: TGTGCCCCCCTCTCCACGGACCCGAGCTTCGAAAGCAATCAGCCCCAGCATTTT.

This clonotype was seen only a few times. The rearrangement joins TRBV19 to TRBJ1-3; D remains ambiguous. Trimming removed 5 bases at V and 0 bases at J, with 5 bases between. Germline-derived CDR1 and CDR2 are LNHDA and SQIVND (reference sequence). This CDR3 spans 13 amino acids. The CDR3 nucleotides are TGTGCCAGTAGTGGGAGCTCTGGAAACACCATATATTTT. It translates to CASSGSSGNTIYF. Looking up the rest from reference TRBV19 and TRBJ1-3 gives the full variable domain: DGGITQSPKYLFRKEGQNVTLSCEQNLNHDAMYWYRQDPGQGLRLIYYSQIVNDFQKGDIAEGYSVSREKKESFPLTVTSAQKNPTAFYLCASSGSSGNTIYFGEGSWLTVV.

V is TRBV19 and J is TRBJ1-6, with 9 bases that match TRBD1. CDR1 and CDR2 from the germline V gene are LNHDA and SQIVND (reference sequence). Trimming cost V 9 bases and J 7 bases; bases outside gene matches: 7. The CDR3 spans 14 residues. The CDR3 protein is CASAWTGENSPLHF. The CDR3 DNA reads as TGTGCCAGCGCCTGGACAGGGGAAAATTCACCCCTCCACTTT.

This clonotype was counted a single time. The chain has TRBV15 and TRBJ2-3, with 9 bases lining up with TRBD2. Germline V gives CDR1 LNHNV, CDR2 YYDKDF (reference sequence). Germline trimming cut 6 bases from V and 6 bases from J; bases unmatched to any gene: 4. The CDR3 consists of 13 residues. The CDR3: CATRDGTSDTQYF. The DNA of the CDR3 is TGTGCCACCAGGGACGGGACTAGCGATACGCAGTATTTT.